This record concerns one T cell receptor beta chain sequence. This sample stems from a study of T-cell memory formation after mild COVID-19. TCRdb reprocessed the 5' RACE reads via MiXCR and lists one record per CDR3 protein. The sample consists of about 190,000 distinct CDR3 sequences, around 26% of them appearing once. The sample comprised PBMCs or a T cell subset sorted from them (not recorded which). The sequence derives from an adult woman who had mild COVID-19 (a few samples of this study predate the infection). Cell type and time point are not known.

The DNA for the CDR3 is TGTGCCAGCAGCCTTCTGGCCCAAGGGCAGTACTTC. It codes for CASSLLAQGQYF. The chain carries TRBV7-9 and TRBJ2-7; D remains ambiguous. Germline V gene lookup returns CDR1 SEHNR and CDR2 FQNEAQ (reference sequence). The CDR3 loop spans 12 amino acids. Trimming took off 5 bases at V and 9 bases at J, with 14 bases between the two ends.